This TCR beta chain came from a study of beta chain features in type 1 diabetes. Study-wide points: Moderately but significantly shorter TCRB CDR3s were found in Type 1 diabetes patients in all four CD4+ subsets.

Sorted populations all exceeded 95% purity. Of the isolated RNA, all was reverse transcribed, and so the sequenced material was expressed TCRB transcripts. An average near 3.57 million reads came from naive, central memory and regulatory T cell samples. Produced via immunoSEQ multiplex PCR; TCRdb's table is partial and in-frame only. The sample has some 640,000 clones; over 13% are singletons. The V end was cut by 5 bases, the J end by 4 bases, with 8 bases between. Germline V gene data show CDR1 as SGHTA and CDR2 as FQGNSA. CDR3 length equals 12 residues. This clone has only a few counts. Its antigen remains unidentified. This CDR3 is also generated by other DNA sequences in the sample.

This clonotype was obtained from a man in his late teens or twenties with type 1 diabetes. This chain uses TRBV7-2 with TRBJ2-5; TRBD2 might be the D (5 bases). Source material: naive CD4+ T cells from blood. CDR3 amino acids: CASSPTRETQYF. The DNA for the CDR3 is TGTGCCAGCAGCCCTACTAGAGAGACCCAGTACTTC.